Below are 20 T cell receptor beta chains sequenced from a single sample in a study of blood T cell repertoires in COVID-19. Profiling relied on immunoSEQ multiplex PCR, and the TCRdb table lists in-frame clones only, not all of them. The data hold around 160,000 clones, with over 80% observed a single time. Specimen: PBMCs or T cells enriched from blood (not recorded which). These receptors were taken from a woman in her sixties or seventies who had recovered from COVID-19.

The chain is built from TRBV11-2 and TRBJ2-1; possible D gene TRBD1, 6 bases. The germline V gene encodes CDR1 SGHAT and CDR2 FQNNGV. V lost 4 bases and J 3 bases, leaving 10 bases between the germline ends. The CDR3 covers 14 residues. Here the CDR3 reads CASSSTRGYNEQFF. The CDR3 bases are TGTGCCAGCAGCTCAACCAGGGGCTACAATGAGCAGTTCTTC.

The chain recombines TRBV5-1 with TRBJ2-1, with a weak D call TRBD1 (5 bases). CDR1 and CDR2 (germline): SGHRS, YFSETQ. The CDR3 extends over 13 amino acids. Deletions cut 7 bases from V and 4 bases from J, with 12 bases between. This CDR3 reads CASFQGTYNEQFF. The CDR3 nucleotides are TGCGCCAGCTTCCAGGGAACATACAATGAGCAGTTCTTC.

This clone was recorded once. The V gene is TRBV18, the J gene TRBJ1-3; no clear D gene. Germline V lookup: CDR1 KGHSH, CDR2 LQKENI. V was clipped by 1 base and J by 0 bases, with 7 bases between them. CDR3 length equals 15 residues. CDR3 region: CASSPLAVSGNTIYF. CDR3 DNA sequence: TGTGCCAGCTCACCACTGGCGGTCTCTGGAAACACCATATATTTT.

The CDR3 DNA follows: TGCGCCAGCAGCTTGCCGACAGGAGAGAACACTGAAGCTTTCTTT. Translating gives CASSLPTGENTEAFF. The genes are TRBV5-1 and TRBJ1-1; tentatively, D is TRBD1 (6 bases). The germline V gene encodes CDR1 SGHRS and CDR2 YFSETQ. V was shortened by 1 base and J by 1 base, with 11 bases between the two germline ends. The CDR3 length is 15 residues.

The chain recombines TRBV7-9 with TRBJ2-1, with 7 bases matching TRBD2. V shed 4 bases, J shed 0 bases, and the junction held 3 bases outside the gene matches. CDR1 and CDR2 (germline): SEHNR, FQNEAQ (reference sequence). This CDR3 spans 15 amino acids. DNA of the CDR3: TGTGCCAGCAGCTCCAGCGGGGTCTCCTACAATGAGCAGTTCTTC. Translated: CASSSSGVSYNEQFF. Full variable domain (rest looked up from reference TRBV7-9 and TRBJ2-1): DTGVSQNPRHKITKRGQNVTFRCDPISEHNRLYWYRQTLGQGPEFLTYFQNEAQLEKSRLLSDRFSAERPKGSFSTLEIQRTEQGDSAMYLCASSSSGVSYNEQFFGPGTRLTVL.

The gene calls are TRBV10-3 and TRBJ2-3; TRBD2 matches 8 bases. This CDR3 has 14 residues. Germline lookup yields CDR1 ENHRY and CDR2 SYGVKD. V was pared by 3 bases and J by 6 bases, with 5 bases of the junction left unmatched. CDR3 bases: TGTGCCATCAGTGAAGCGGGAGTCTTCGATACGCAGTATTTT. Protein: CAISEAGVFDTQYF.

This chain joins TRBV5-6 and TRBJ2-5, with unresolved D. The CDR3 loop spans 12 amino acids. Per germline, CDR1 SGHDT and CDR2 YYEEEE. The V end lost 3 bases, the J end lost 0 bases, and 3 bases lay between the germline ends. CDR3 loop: CASSSYQETQYF. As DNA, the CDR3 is TGTGCCAGCAGCTCGTACCAAGAGACCCAGTACTTC.

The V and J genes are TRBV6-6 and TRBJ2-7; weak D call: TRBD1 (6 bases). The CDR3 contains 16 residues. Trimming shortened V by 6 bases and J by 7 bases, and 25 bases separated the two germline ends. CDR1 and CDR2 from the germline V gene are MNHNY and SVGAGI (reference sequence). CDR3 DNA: TGTGCCAGCAGCGCGACAGGCCCAGGGGTCCTACAGGAGCAGTACTTC. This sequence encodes CASSATGPGVLQEQYF.

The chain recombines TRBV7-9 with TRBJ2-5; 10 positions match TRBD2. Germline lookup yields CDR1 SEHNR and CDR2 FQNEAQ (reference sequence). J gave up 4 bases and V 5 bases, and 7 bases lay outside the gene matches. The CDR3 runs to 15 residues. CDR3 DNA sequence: TGTGCCAGCAGCCCTTCCCTAGCGGGAGTAGAGACCCAGTACTTC. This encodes CASSPSLAGVETQYF.

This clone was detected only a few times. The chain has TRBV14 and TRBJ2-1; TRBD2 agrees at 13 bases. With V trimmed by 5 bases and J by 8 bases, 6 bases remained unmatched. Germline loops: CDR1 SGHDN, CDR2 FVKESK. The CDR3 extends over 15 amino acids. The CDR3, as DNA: TGTGCCAGCAGCGACGGACTAGCGGGAGTTCATGAGCAGTTCTTC. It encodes CASSDGLAGVHEQFF.

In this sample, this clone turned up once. DNA of the CDR3: TGTGCCAGCAGTAATACGGGGGGCACTGAAGCTTTCTTT. Encoded protein: CASSNTGGTEAFF. The chain is built from TRBV6-5 and TRBJ1-1; D may be TRBD1 (5 bases). The V end lost 5 bases, the J end lost 4 bases, and 11 bases lay between the germline ends. The CDR3 totals 13 residues. The germline V gene encodes CDR1 MNHEY and CDR2 SVGAGI.

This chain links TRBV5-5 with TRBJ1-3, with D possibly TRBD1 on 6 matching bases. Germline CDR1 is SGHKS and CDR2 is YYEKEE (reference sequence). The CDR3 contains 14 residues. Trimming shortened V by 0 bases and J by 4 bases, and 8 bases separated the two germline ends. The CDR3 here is CASSLEGGGNTIYF. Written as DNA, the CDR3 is TGTGCCAGCAGCTTGGAAGGGGGAGGAAACACCATATATTTT. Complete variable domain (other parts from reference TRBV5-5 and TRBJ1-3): DAGVTQSPTHLIKTRGQQVTLRCSPISGHKSVSWYQQVLGQGPQFIFQYYEKEERGRGNFPDRFSARQFPNYSSELNVNALLLGDSALYLCASSLEGGGNTIYFGEGSWLTVV.

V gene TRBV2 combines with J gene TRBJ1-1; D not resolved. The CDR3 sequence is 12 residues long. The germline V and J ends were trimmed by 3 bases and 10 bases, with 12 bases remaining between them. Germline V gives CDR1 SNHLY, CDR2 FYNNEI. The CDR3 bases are TGTGCCAGCAGTGATTTAGATTATCGAGCTTTCTTT. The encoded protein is CASSDLDYRAFF.

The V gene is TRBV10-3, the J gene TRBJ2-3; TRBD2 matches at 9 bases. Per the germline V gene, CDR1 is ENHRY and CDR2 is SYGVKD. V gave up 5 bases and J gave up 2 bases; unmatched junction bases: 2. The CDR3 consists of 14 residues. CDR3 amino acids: CAISTSGSTDTQYF. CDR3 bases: TGTGCCATCAGTACTAGCGGGTCCACAGATACGCAGTATTTT.

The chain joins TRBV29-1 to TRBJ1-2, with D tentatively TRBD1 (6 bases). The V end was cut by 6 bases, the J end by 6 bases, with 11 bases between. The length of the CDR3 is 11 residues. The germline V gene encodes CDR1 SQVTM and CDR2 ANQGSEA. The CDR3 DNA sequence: TGCAGCGTGGCGGGGGGCAATGGCTACACCTTC. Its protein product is CSVAGGNGYTF.

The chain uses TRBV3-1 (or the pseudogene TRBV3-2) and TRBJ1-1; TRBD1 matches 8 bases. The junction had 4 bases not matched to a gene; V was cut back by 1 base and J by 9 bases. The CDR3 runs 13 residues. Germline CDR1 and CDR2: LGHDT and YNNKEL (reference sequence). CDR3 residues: CASSQGTGGKAFF. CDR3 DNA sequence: TGTGCCAGCAGCCAAGGAACAGGGGGAAAAGCTTTCTTT.

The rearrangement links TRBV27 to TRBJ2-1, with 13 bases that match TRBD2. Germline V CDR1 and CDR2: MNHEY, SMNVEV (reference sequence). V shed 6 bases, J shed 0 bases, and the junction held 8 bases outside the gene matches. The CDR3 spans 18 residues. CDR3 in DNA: TGTGCCAGCAGGAGACTAGCGGGAGGAGCCAGCTCCTACAATGAGCAGTTCTTC. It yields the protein CASRRLAGGASSYNEQFF.

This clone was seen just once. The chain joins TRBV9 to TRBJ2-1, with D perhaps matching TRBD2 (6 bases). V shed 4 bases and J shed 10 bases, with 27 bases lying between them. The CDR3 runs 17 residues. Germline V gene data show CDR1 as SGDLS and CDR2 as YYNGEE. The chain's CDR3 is CASSPRGVPGTNKEQFF. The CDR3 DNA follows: TGTGCCAGCAGCCCACGCGGGGTGCCGGGCACAAATAAGGAGCAGTTCTTC.

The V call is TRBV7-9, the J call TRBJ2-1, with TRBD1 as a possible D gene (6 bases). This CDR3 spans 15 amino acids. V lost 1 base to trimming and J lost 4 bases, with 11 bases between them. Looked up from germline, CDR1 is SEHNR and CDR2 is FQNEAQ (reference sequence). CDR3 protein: CASSLGRGQYNEQFF. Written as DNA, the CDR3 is TGTGCCAGCAGCTTAGGACGGGGACAATACAATGAGCAGTTCTTC.

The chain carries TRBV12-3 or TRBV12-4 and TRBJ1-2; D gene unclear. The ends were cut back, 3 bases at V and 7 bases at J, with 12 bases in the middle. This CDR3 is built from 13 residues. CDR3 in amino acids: CASSLSESRGYTF. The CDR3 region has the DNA TGTGCCAGCAGTTTGTCGGAGTCTCGTGGCTACACCTTC.